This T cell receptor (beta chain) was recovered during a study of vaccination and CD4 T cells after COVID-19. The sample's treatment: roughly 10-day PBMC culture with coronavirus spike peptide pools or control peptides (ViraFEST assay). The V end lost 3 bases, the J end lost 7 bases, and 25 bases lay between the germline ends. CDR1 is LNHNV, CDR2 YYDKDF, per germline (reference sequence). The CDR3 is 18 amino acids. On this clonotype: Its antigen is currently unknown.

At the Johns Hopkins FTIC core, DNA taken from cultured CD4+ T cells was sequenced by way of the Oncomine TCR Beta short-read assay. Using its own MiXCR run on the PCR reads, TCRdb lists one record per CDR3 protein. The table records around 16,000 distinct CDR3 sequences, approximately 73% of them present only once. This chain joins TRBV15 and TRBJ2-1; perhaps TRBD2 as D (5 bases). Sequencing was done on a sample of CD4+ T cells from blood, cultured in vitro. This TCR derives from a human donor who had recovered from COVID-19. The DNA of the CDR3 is TGTGCCACCAGCAGGGAAGCCACCCCCGGCGGGCGGATTAATGAGCAGTTCTTC. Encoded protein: CATSREATPGGRINEQFF.